This is a list of T cell receptor beta chains from one sample in a study of cytomegalovirus exposure and HLA in healthy donors. Repertoires were generated with immunoSEQ multiplex PCR, while TCRdb's copy carries only in-frame clones and drops some. The sample includes around 170,000 clones, around 86% of them seen just once. What was sequenced was PBMCs. Receptors originate from a man aged 40-49 years in good health and CMV-seropositive. Both conserved end residues are part of each CDR3. Each record gives: CDR3 DNA, CDR3 protein, clone size, J gene, V gene, D gene. The D gene is left open where the match is weak. Only some rows state a clone size, as once, few, many or a class for expanded clones.

DNA: TGTGCCAGCACCCCCGGGACAGGGAGACACAATGAGCAGTTCTTC; CDR3: CASTPGTGRHNEQFF; size: NA; J: TRBJ2-1; V: TRBV21-1; D: NA
DNA: TGCGCCAGCAGAGTCGCGACAGGGGATTCACCCCTCCACTTT; CDR3: CASRVATGDSPLHF; size: NA; J: TRBJ1-6; V: TRBV5-1; D: TRBD1
DNA: TGTGCCAGCAGAACAGGGAATGAAAAACTGTTTTTT; CDR3: CASRTGNEKLFF; size: NA; J: TRBJ1-4; V: TRBV6-5; D: NA
DNA: TGTGCCTGGAGCCTGGGGGGGACTGGAAACACCATATATTTT; CDR3: CAWSLGGTGNTIYF; size: NA; J: TRBJ1-3; V: TRBV30; D: NA
DNA: TGTGCCAGCAGTTCCCAGGGAAGGTACACTGAAGCTTTCTTT; CDR3: CASSSQGRYTEAFF; size: few; J: TRBJ1-1; V: TRBV27; D: NA
DNA: TGTGCCAGCAAGAGAGCGAAGAGTCTGAACACTGAAGCTTTCTTT; CDR3: CASKRAKSLNTEAFF; size: once; J: TRBJ1-1; V: TRBV6-6; D: NA
DNA: TGTGCCAGCAGCCAGTGGGGGGCCTACAATGAGCAGTTCTTC; CDR3: CASSQWGAYNEQFF; size: once; J: TRBJ2-1; V: TRBV5-4; D: NA
DNA: TGTGCCAGCAGCCTCGGGGGGGGGACTGGCTACACCTTC; CDR3: CASSLGGGTGYTF; size: NA; J: TRBJ1-2; V: TRBV9; D: NA
DNA: TGCGCCAGCAGCCCGATTCCGATCCGGGACAGCACAACCTACGAGCAGTACTTC; CDR3: CASSPIPIRDSTTYEQYF; size: NA; J: TRBJ2-7; V: TRBV5-1; D: TRBD1
DNA: TGTGCCAGCACTGAGACAGGGGGCGTCACCGGTGGCTACACCTTC; CDR3: CASTETGGVTGGYTF; size: NA; J: TRBJ1-2; V: TRBV25-1; D: TRBD1
DNA: TGCGCCAGCAGCCAAGAACCGACAGGGGTGACTGAAGCTTTCTTT; CDR3: CASSQEPTGVTEAFF; size: NA; J: TRBJ1-1; V: TRBV4-3; D: TRBD1
DNA: TGTGCCAGCAGTTCCCTCCGGTACCAAGAGACCCAGTACTTC; CDR3: CASSSLRYQETQYF; size: NA; J: TRBJ2-5; V: TRBV27; D: NA
DNA: TGTGCCTGGACAGGGGGTGCCCTCTCTGGGGCCAACGTCCTGACTTTC; CDR3: CAWTGGALSGANVLTF; size: NA; J: TRBJ2-6; V: TRBV30; D: TRBD1
DNA: TGTGCCAGCAGTAAGGGACTAGCGGGGGTTAATGAGCAGTTCTTC; CDR3: CASSKGLAGVNEQFF; size: NA; J: TRBJ2-1; V: TRBV6-5; D: TRBD2
DNA: TGTGCCAGCAGTGAGGGTGTTGGCATCTATGGCTACACCTTC; CDR3: CASSEGVGIYGYTF; size: NA; J: TRBJ1-2; V: TRBV6-5; D: NA
DNA: TGTGCCAGCAGCTTGCGCAGGGGGGATGAGCAGTTCTTC; CDR3: CASSLRRGDEQFF; size: NA; J: TRBJ2-1; V: TRBV5-4; D: NA
DNA: TGCGCCAGCAGCCCCGGGACAGGGTCATACGAGCAGTACTTC; CDR3: CASSPGTGSYEQYF; size: NA; J: TRBJ2-7; V: TRBV4-3; D: TRBD1
DNA: TGTGCCAGCAGCTTAACCAGGGGGCTACCCGGGGAGCTGTTTTTT; CDR3: CASSLTRGLPGELFF; size: few; J: TRBJ2-2; V: TRBV13; D: TRBD1
DNA: TGTGCCAGCAGTCCAAGACTAGCGGAACTTATTTACAATGAGCAGTTCTTC; CDR3: CASSPRLAELIYNEQFF; size: NA; J: TRBJ2-1; V: TRBV27; D: TRBD2
DNA: TGTGCCAGCAGCCCAATGGGGCGGGGCTACGAGCAGTACTTC; CDR3: CASSPMGRGYEQYF; size: NA; J: TRBJ2-7; V: TRBV7-8; D: NA
DNA: TGTGCCAGCAGTGAAGCCGGAAGGACAAGCGGCTACACCTTC; CDR3: CASSEAGRTSGYTF; size: NA; J: TRBJ1-2; V: TRBV6-1; D: NA
DNA: TGTGCCAGCAGCTTAGGAGACAATGAGCAGTTCTTC; CDR3: CASSLGDNEQFF; size: NA; J: TRBJ2-1; V: TRBV7-3; D: NA
DNA: TGTGCCAGCAGCGTACGAGCCGGGACATTCACAGATACGCAGTATTTT; CDR3: CASSVRAGTFTDTQYF; size: few; J: TRBJ2-3; V: TRBV9; D: NA
DNA: TGTGCCAGCAGCTGGCCGAACACCGGGGAGCTGTTTTTT; CDR3: CASSWPNTGELFF; size: NA; J: TRBJ2-2; V: TRBV5-6; D: NA
DNA: TGTGCCAGCAGCCCCGGACAGGGAAGTTCACCCCTCCACTTT; CDR3: CASSPGQGSSPLHF; size: NA; J: TRBJ1-6; V: TRBV7-9; D: TRBD1
DNA: TGTGCCAGCAGCATTGGCCGAGAGACCCAGTACTTC; CDR3: CASSIGRETQYF; size: NA; J: TRBJ2-5; V: TRBV7-9; D: NA
DNA: TGTGCCAGTAGTATACTAGGGGGGGCAAACACCGGGGAGCTGTTTTTT; CDR3: CASSILGGANTGELFF; size: NA; J: TRBJ2-2; V: TRBV19; D: NA
DNA: TGTGCCAGCAGAACAGGGGCTATCCCCTACGAGCAGTACTTC; CDR3: CASRTGAIPYEQYF; size: NA; J: TRBJ2-7; V: TRBV27; D: TRBD1
DNA: TGTGCCAGCAGCTTAGCGGGAGAGGGTGGCTACAATGAGCAGTTCTTC; CDR3: CASSLAGEGGYNEQFF; size: NA; J: TRBJ2-1; V: TRBV7-9; D: NA
DNA: TGTGCCAGCAGCCCCCACAGGGGAATGAATGAAAAACTGTTTTTT; CDR3: CASSPHRGMNEKLFF; size: NA; J: TRBJ1-4; V: TRBV9; D: TRBD1
DNA: TGTGCCAGCAGCTTAGCTTGGACATCGAACACTGAAGCTTTCTTT; CDR3: CASSLAWTSNTEAFF; size: NA; J: TRBJ1-1; V: TRBV7-9; D: NA
DNA: TGTGCCAGCAGTGAGTATGAAGACAGTCGTGCTTTCTTT; CDR3: CASSEYEDSRAFF; size: once; J: TRBJ1-1; V: TRBV25-1; D: NA
DNA: TGTGCCAGTAGTTCGGCAGGGGGCTATGTTGGCTACACCTTC; CDR3: CASSSAGGYVGYTF; size: few; J: TRBJ1-2; V: TRBV19; D: TRBD1
DNA: TGTGCCAGCAGCTACCTTGGGGGAGGTGCCTACGAGCAGTACTTC; CDR3: CASSYLGGGAYEQYF; size: NA; J: TRBJ2-7; V: TRBV11-1; D: NA